The entry that follows covers one T cell receptor beta chain sequence. The record originates from a study of blood T cell repertoires in COVID-19. The wider study: Sites in the United States, Italy and Spain provided acute and convalescent COVID-19 samples. The analysed material was cDNA or gDNA that came from T cells, B-cell-depleted T cells, or PBMCs.

Authors' methods: Amplification of reference gene primers provided the estimated nucleated cell counts. Assay: immunoSEQ multiplex PCR; the TCRdb copy retains only in-frame clones and omits some. The DNA was the basis for D and trimming; V, J and clone size are from that table. This table holds 72,000 or so clones, approximately 86% found once. This CDR3 comprises 14 residues. Germline V gene lookup returns CDR1 SGHDT and CDR2 YYEEEE. V was pared by 4 bases and J by 7 bases, with 17 bases between. The chain combines TRBV5-6 with TRBJ1-2; unclear D gene. The sequence was collected from an older woman with acute or convalescent COVID-19. Material: peripheral blood. In DNA form, the CDR3 reads TGTGCCAGCAGCGAAGACCGGGCGGGAACTGGCTACACCTTC. This encodes CASSEDRAGTGYTF.